This entry is about one TCR beta chain. The sample comes from a study of blood T cell repertoires in COVID-19. For the study at large: Collection of acute and convalescent COVID-19 samples took place in the United States, Italy and Spain. From T cells, B-cell-depleted T cells, or PBMCs came the material, which was cDNA or gDNA.

As originally analysed: Amplifying reference gene primers gave estimates of nucleated cell counts. Assay: immunoSEQ multiplex PCR; the TCRdb copy retains only in-frame clones and omits some. For V, J and clone size, that table is used; D and trimming come from the DNA. Of roughly 120,000 clones listed, 76% are singletons. The sample taken for sequencing was peripheral blood. The sequence was collected from a woman older than 75 with acute or convalescent COVID-19.

For the CDR3, the DNA is TGCGCCAGCAGCCCCGAGGGGGTCAACATTCAGTACTTC. Protein product: CASSPEGVNIQYF. The rearrangement joins TRBV5-1 to TRBJ2-4; the D gene is possibly TRBD1 (6 bases). V dropped 4 bases and J dropped 7 bases, with 12 bases sitting between them. Per the germline V gene, CDR1 is SGHRS and CDR2 is YFSETQ. The length of the CDR3 is 13 residues.